The rows below give T cell receptor beta chains drawn from one sample of a study of OX40 agonist ivuxolimab in advanced cancers. Sequencing used immunoSEQ multiplex PCR; TCRdb keeps in-frame clones, though not all of them. This table has approximately 76,000 clones, around 94% appearing once. Sequencing was performed on CD4+ or CD8+ T cells sorted from blood, taken in a trial of the OX40 agonist ivuxolimab. All receptors come from an adult with an advanced solid tumor such as melanoma, head and neck, liver or kidney cancer. CDR3s include the opening cysteine and the closing phenylalanine or tryptophan. The D gene is left open where the match is weak. Size is stated for part of the rows, as once, few or many counts, or as a class when the clone is expanded.

size	D	V	length	J	DNA	CDR3
-	-	TRBV4-1	16	TRBJ2-3	TGCGCCAGCAGAGGTATGGCTCGGGGTCGGACAGATACGCAGTATTTT	CASRGMARGRTDTQYF
-	-	TRBV4-2	13	TRBJ2-1	TGTGCCAGCAGCCAAGGGGCAGGTGCTAACCAGTTCTTC	CASSQGAGANQFF
-	TRBD1	TRBV5-6	14	TRBJ1-1	TGTGCCAGCAGCCCAGGACAGGGGAACACTGAAGCTTTCTTT	CASSPGQGNTEAFF
once	-	TRBV9	14	TRBJ1-1	TGTGCCAGCAGCCCAGGGAGGGTACAGACTGAAGCTTTCTTT	CASSPGRVQTEAFF
-	TRBD2	TRBV7-3	16	TRBJ2-3	TGTGCCAGCAGCTTAAGTGGCGGGAGGGCCTCTCATACGCAGTATTTT	CASSLSGGRASHTQYF
-	TRBD2	TRBV10-2	14	TRBJ2-1	TGCGCCAGCAGTGAGGCACTAGCGGGAGGGCCCCCGTTCTTC	CASSEALAGGPPFF
-	-	TRBV4-3	17	TRBJ1-4	TGCGCCAGCAGCCAAGAAGGATCGAGCAGGGTGACGGAAAAACTGTTTTTT	CASSQEGSSRVTEKLFF
-	-	TRBV23-1	12	TRBJ2-7	TGCGCCAGCAGTCATCGGCCAGGCTGGGGGTACTTC	CASSHRPGWGYF
-	-	TRBV9	14	TRBJ1-5	TGTGCCAGCAGCGTAGGTATAAGCAATCAGTCCCAGCATTTT	CASSVGISNQSQHF
once	-	TRBV7-9	15	TRBJ2-1	TGTGCCAGCAGGATAATTGCGACGTTCTACAATGAGCAGTTCTTC	CASRIIATFYNEQFF
-	TRBD1	TRBV12-5	14	TRBJ2-7	TGTGCTAGTGGTTCGGGACAGGGGGCCTACGAGCAGTACTTC	CASGSGQGAYEQYF
-	-	TRBV12-2	19	TRBJ1-5	TGTGTTTTTGGTGGCGCAAGTCGCTTCCTTAATTATAGCAATCAGCCCCAGCATTTT	CVFGGASRFLNYSNQPQHF
once	-	TRBV4-1	11	TRBJ1-2	TGCGCCAGCAGCCACGGCTATGGCTACACCTTC	CASSHGYGYTF
-	-	TRBV27	13	TRBJ2-7	TGTGCCAGCAGTTGGTCTAGGGCCTACGAGCAGTACTTC	CASSWSRAYEQYF
-	TRBD1	TRBV19	14	TRBJ1-2	TGTGCCAGTAGTAGCTTGGGGACAGACTATGGCTACACCTTC	CASSSLGTDYGYTF
-	-	TRBV2	15	TRBJ2-3	TGTGCCAGCATCACCTCTGGGTTGAGCACAGATACGCAGTATTTT	CASITSGLSTDTQYF
-	-	TRBV27	11	TRBJ2-7	TGTGCCAGCAGCTCGGGAACAGAGCAGTACTTC	CASSSGTEQYF
-	-	TRBV2	11	TRBJ1-1	TGTGTTGGCCGAGAAGGCACTGAAGCTTTCTTT	CVGREGTEAFF
-	TRBD1	TRBV6-6	16	TRBJ2-7	TGTGCCAGCAGTTACCCAACAGACAGGGCCTCCTACGAGCAGTACTTC	CASSYPTDRASYEQYF
-	-	TRBV9	13	TRBJ1-1	TGTGCCAGCAGCGTAGGGGGGGACACTGAAGCTTTCTTT	CASSVGGDTEAFF
-	TRBD1	TRBV6-1	16	TRBJ2-7	TGTGCCAGCAGTGAAGCCGGGACAGGGGGTATTTACGAGCAGTACTTC	CASSEAGTGGIYEQYF
once	-	TRBV14	13	TRBJ1-2	TGTGCCAGCAGCTTTGGGACCGACTATGGCTACACCTTC	CASSFGTDYGYTF
-	-	TRBV11-1	15	TRBJ2-2	TGTGCCAGCAGCTCCAGAGGACAGAACACCGGGGAGCTGTTTTTT	CASSSRGQNTGELFF
-	-	TRBV7-2	18	TRBJ2-5	TGTGCCAGCAGCTTAGTCGCCGGCTCGGGGGACTCACAAGAGACCCAGTACTTC	CASSLVAGSGDSQETQYF
-	-	TRBV19	14	TRBJ1-2	TGTGCCAGTAGTATTGAGGACACGATCTATGGCTACACCTTC	CASSIEDTIYGYTF
-	-	TRBV29-1	15	TRBJ1-1	TGCAGCGTCCGAGGGGCATATGGCATGGGCACTGAAGCTTTCTTT	CSVRGAYGMGTEAFF
once	-	TRBV27	14	TRBJ2-1	TGTGCCAGCAGTCAAGCCGGCGAAAGCAATGAGCAGTTCTTC	CASSQAGESNEQFF
-	TRBD1	TRBV6-5	14	TRBJ2-5	TGTGCCAGCAGCCCTACAGGGGTCGGGGAGACCCAGTACTTC	CASSPTGVGETQYF